This is a list of T cell receptor beta chains from one sample in a study of blood T cell repertoires in COVID-19. Sequenced by immunoSEQ multiplex PCR; TCRdb stores in-frame clones only, minus some. The data contain 350,000 to 400,000 clones, roughly 90% of them singletons. Sample: PBMCs or T cells enriched from blood (not recorded which). Receptor source: a woman aged 40-49 years who had been exposed to COVID-19. Both conserved end residues are part of each CDR3. Fields, in order: V gene, J gene, D gene, clone size, CDR3 DNA, CDR3 protein. The D gene is left open where the match is weak. The size field is filled for only some rows; it gives once, few, many or a size class.

v_gene: TRBV5-4
j_gene: TRBJ1-3
d_gene: TRBD1
abundance: once
CDR3nt: TGTGCCAGCAGCCACGGGACAGGGGGATACTCTGGAAACACCATATATTTT
CDR3aa: CASSHGTGGYSGNTIYF

v_gene: TRBV5-1
j_gene: TRBJ2-1
d_gene: TRBD2
abundance: .
CDR3nt: TGCGCCAGCAGCTCCCGTAGCGGGGGGGCCTTGAATGAGCAGTTCTTC
CDR3aa: CASSSRSGGALNEQFF

v_gene: TRBV30
j_gene: TRBJ1-1
d_gene: .
abundance: .
CDR3nt: TGTGCCTGGAGCCTCGACCGGGACACTGAAGCTTTCTTT
CDR3aa: CAWSLDRDTEAFF

v_gene: TRBV14
j_gene: TRBJ2-3
d_gene: TRBD2
abundance: .
CDR3nt: TGTGCCAGCAGCCCGGGACTAGCGCTTAGCACAGATACGCAGTATTTT
CDR3aa: CASSPGLALSTDTQYF

v_gene: TRBV18
j_gene: TRBJ2-5
d_gene: TRBD2
abundance: .
CDR3nt: TGTGCCAGCTCAAAGACTAGCGTACAAGAGACCCAGTACTTC
CDR3aa: CASSKTSVQETQYF

v_gene: TRBV7-2
j_gene: TRBJ2-1
d_gene: TRBD2
abundance: .
CDR3nt: TGTGCCAGCAGCTTATTCTCCGGGACTAGCGGGGGAAATGAGCAGTTCTTC
CDR3aa: CASSLFSGTSGGNEQFF

v_gene: TRBV5-4
j_gene: TRBJ1-2
d_gene: .
abundance: .
CDR3nt: TGTGCCAGCAGCTTGCCCGCCCCCAAGCAAGACTATGGCTACACCTTC
CDR3aa: CASSLPAPKQDYGYTF

v_gene: TRBV19
j_gene: TRBJ2-6
d_gene: .
abundance: .
CDR3nt: TGTGCCAGTAGTATAGTGGGGACAGGGGCCAACGTCCTGACTTTC
CDR3aa: CASSIVGTGANVLTF

v_gene: TRBV7-9
j_gene: TRBJ1-2
d_gene: TRBD1
abundance: .
CDR3nt: TGTGCCAGCAGCAGGGACAGGGGTGGCTACACCTTC
CDR3aa: CASSRDRGGYTF

v_gene: TRBV5-5
j_gene: TRBJ2-7
d_gene: .
abundance: .
CDR3nt: TGTGCCAGCAGCTTGGTGGACTGGCGGGCAGGATACTACGAGCAGTACTTC
CDR3aa: CASSLVDWRAGYYEQYF

v_gene: TRBV6-2/TRBV6-3
j_gene: TRBJ1-1
d_gene: .
abundance: few
CDR3nt: TGTGCCAGCAGTTACTACCAGGCTGGAGGGACTGAAGCTTTCTTT
CDR3aa: CASSYYQAGGTEAFF

v_gene: TRBV19
j_gene: TRBJ1-6
d_gene: .
abundance: .
CDR3nt: TGTGCCAGTAGTATCGGGATCTATAATTCACCCCTCCACTTT
CDR3aa: CASSIGIYNSPLHF

v_gene: TRBV6-1
j_gene: TRBJ2-5
d_gene: TRBD2
abundance: .
CDR3nt: TGTGCCAGCAGTGGGCTTTTGGGCAGCGGGAGACCTTACCAAGAGACCCAGTACTTC
CDR3aa: CASSGLLGSGRPYQETQYF

v_gene: TRBV7-7
j_gene: TRBJ2-5
d_gene: TRBD1
abundance: few
CDR3nt: TGTGCTAGCAGCATGGACAGGGCCGCGGAGACCCAGTACTTC
CDR3aa: CASSMDRAAETQYF

v_gene: TRBV19
j_gene: TRBJ1-4
d_gene: .
abundance: .
CDR3nt: TGTGCCAGTAGTATAGGGGGGACTCGTAGTGAAAAACTGTTTTTT
CDR3aa: CASSIGGTRSEKLFF

v_gene: TRBV27
j_gene: TRBJ2-1
d_gene: .
abundance: .
CDR3nt: TGTGCCAGCAGTTTACGCGGCGCGGGGAAGCAGTTCTTC
CDR3aa: CASSLRGAGKQFF

v_gene: TRBV5-1
j_gene: TRBJ2-1
d_gene: .
abundance: .
CDR3nt: TGCGCCAGCAGCTTTGAGAGGAATGAGCAGTTCTTC
CDR3aa: CASSFERNEQFF

v_gene: TRBV6-1
j_gene: TRBJ1-2
d_gene: TRBD1
abundance: .
CDR3nt: TGTGCCAGCAGTGAAAGACAGGGTACGGGCTACACCTTC
CDR3aa: CASSERQGTGYTF

v_gene: TRBV29-1
j_gene: TRBJ1-1
d_gene: TRBD1
abundance: .
CDR3nt: TGCAGCGTTGAAGTCCCTCGGACAGGGAACACTGAAGCTTTCTTT
CDR3aa: CSVEVPRTGNTEAFF

v_gene: TRBV21-1
j_gene: TRBJ1-1
d_gene: .
abundance: .
CDR3nt: TGTGCCAGCACCCAGAGGGGGGGCACTGAAGCTTTCTTT
CDR3aa: CASTQRGGTEAFF

v_gene: TRBV10-3
j_gene: TRBJ1-1
d_gene: .
abundance: .
CDR3nt: TGTGCCATCAGTGGCCGATCGGCTGAAGCTTTCTTT
CDR3aa: CAISGRSAEAFF

v_gene: TRBV7-8
j_gene: TRBJ1-1
d_gene: .
abundance: .
CDR3nt: TGTGCCAGCAGCCTCCGAGACAGCCACACTGAAGCTTTCTTT
CDR3aa: CASSLRDSHTEAFF

v_gene: TRBV2
j_gene: TRBJ1-2
d_gene: TRBD1
abundance: .
CDR3nt: TGTGCCAGCAGGCAAAACGCCGGGACAGGGGCCTATGGCTACACCTTC
CDR3aa: CASRQNAGTGAYGYTF

v_gene: TRBV14
j_gene: TRBJ1-2
d_gene: .
abundance: .
CDR3nt: TGTGCCAGCAGCCAACCCGGACAGCCAAACTATGGCTACACCTTC
CDR3aa: CASSQPGQPNYGYTF

v_gene: TRBV29-1
j_gene: TRBJ1-2
d_gene: TRBD1
abundance: few
CDR3nt: TGCAGCGTCGTGGGCGGGACAGGGGAATCTGGCTACACCTTC
CDR3aa: CSVVGGTGESGYTF

v_gene: TRBV30
j_gene: TRBJ1-6
d_gene: .
abundance: .
CDR3nt: TGTGCCTGGAGTGTACCTTTCGGGGGGATGGATTCACCCCTCCACTTT
CDR3aa: CAWSVPFGGMDSPLHF

v_gene: TRBV10-3
j_gene: TRBJ1-2
d_gene: .
abundance: .
CDR3nt: TGTGCCATCAGTGACGAGGGATATGGCTACACCTTC
CDR3aa: CAISDEGYGYTF

v_gene: TRBV5-1
j_gene: TRBJ2-2
d_gene: .
abundance: .
CDR3nt: TGCGCCAGCGGAAAAGACACGAACACCGGGGAGCTGTTTTTT
CDR3aa: CASGKDTNTGELFF

v_gene: TRBV6-6
j_gene: TRBJ2-7
d_gene: TRBD2
abundance: .
CDR3nt: TGTGCCAGCAGTTACTCCCCTAGCGGGCCCTACGAGCAGTACTTC
CDR3aa: CASSYSPSGPYEQYF

v_gene: TRBV7-2
j_gene: TRBJ2-7
d_gene: .
abundance: .
CDR3nt: TGTGCCAGCAGCTTAACCCTCGAGAACGAGCAGTACTTC
CDR3aa: CASSLTLENEQYF

v_gene: TRBV12-3/TRBV12-4
j_gene: TRBJ2-7
d_gene: .
abundance: .
CDR3nt: TGTGCCAGCAGTCTTCAGGGAAGCGACGAGCAGTACTTC
CDR3aa: CASSLQGSDEQYF

v_gene: TRBV14
j_gene: TRBJ2-6
d_gene: .
abundance: .
CDR3nt: TGTGCCAGCAGCCAAGAGAGGATCTCTGGGGCCAACGTCCTGACTTTC
CDR3aa: CASSQERISGANVLTF

v_gene: TRBV5-1
j_gene: TRBJ2-1
d_gene: TRBD2
abundance: .
CDR3nt: TGCGCCAGCAGCTTGGCGGGCGCGGGGGGGCCAAATGAGCAGTTCTTC
CDR3aa: CASSLAGAGGPNEQFF

v_gene: TRBV7-8
j_gene: TRBJ2-7
d_gene: TRBD2
abundance: .
CDR3nt: TGTGCCAGCAGCTGGGGAAGCGGGAGAGTAAACGAGCAGTACTTC
CDR3aa: CASSWGSGRVNEQYF

v_gene: TRBV19
j_gene: TRBJ2-5
d_gene: TRBD1
abundance: .
CDR3nt: TGTGCCAGTAGTATCGAGACAGGGAGGACCCAGTACTTC
CDR3aa: CASSIETGRTQYF

v_gene: TRBV2
j_gene: TRBJ2-5
d_gene: .
abundance: .
CDR3nt: TGTGCCAGCAACGGGGGGCGGAAAGAGACCCAGTACTTC
CDR3aa: CASNGGRKETQYF

v_gene: TRBV27
j_gene: TRBJ1-2
d_gene: TRBD1
abundance: .
CDR3nt: TGTGCCAGCAGTTTAAAAACAGGGGGCGCCTATGGCTACACCTTC
CDR3aa: CASSLKTGGAYGYTF

v_gene: TRBV7-2
j_gene: TRBJ1-3
d_gene: .
abundance: .
CDR3nt: TGTGCCAGCAGCTTGGGCAGGGCTGGAAACACCATATATTTT
CDR3aa: CASSLGRAGNTIYF

v_gene: TRBV25-1
j_gene: TRBJ1-5
d_gene: TRBD1
abundance: .
CDR3nt: TGTGCCAGCAGTGAGACAGGGGGTGATCAGCCCCAGCATTTT
CDR3aa: CASSETGGDQPQHF

v_gene: TRBV6-2/TRBV6-3
j_gene: TRBJ1-1
d_gene: .
abundance: .
CDR3nt: TGTGCCAGCAGTCTACCGAGGGAGGGACCTGCTGCTTTCTTT
CDR3aa: CASSLPREGPAAFF

v_gene: TRBV4-3
j_gene: TRBJ1-5
d_gene: .
abundance: .
CDR3nt: TGCGCCAGCAGCCAAGACTGGGGAGATCAGCCCCAGCATTTT
CDR3aa: CASSQDWGDQPQHF

v_gene: TRBV10-1
j_gene: TRBJ1-2
d_gene: .
abundance: .
CDR3nt: TGCGCCAACACCCGAGCAGGGGTGGGGTTCGCTTTCTCTGCTGACTATGGCTACACCTTC
CDR3aa: CANTRAGVGFAFSADYGYTF

v_gene: TRBV11-3
j_gene: TRBJ1-2
d_gene: .
abundance: .
CDR3nt: TGTGCCAGCAGCTTAGATAGGAGGGGACTTAACTATGGCTACACCTTC
CDR3aa: CASSLDRRGLNYGYTF

v_gene: TRBV30
j_gene: TRBJ1-6
d_gene: .
abundance: .
CDR3nt: TGTGCCTGGAGTTTGGGCGGGGGTTCACCCCTCCACTTT
CDR3aa: CAWSLGGGSPLHF

v_gene: TRBV6-1
j_gene: TRBJ1-2
d_gene: .
abundance: .
CDR3nt: TGTGCCAGCAGTGAAAAGGGGGTGGTGAGCGGCTACACCTTC
CDR3aa: CASSEKGVVSGYTF

v_gene: TRBV5-1
j_gene: TRBJ1-1
d_gene: .
abundance: .
CDR3nt: TGCGCCAGCAGCCCCTTACGAGGGCCGAACACTGAAGCTTTCTTT
CDR3aa: CASSPLRGPNTEAFF

v_gene: TRBV7-8
j_gene: TRBJ2-7
d_gene: TRBD1
abundance: .
CDR3nt: TGTGCCAGCAGCTTACCCGGACAGGGGCGCGAGCAGTACTTC
CDR3aa: CASSLPGQGREQYF